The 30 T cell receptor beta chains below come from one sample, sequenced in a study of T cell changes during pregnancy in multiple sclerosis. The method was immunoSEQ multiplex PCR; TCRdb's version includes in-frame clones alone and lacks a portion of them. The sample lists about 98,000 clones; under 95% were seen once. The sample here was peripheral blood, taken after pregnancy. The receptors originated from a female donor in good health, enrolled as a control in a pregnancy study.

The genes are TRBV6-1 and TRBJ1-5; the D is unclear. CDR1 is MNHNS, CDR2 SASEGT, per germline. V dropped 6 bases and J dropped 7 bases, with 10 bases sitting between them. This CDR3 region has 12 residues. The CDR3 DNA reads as TGTGCCAGCAGAATAATTTCCCAGCCCCAGCATTTT. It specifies CASRIISQPQHF.

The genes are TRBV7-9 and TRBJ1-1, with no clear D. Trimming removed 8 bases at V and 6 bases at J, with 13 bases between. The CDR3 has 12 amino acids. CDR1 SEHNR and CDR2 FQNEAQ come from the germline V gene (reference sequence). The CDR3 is CASRNYLPEAFF. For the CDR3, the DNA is TGTGCCAGCCGCAACTATCTACCTGAAGCTTTCTTT.

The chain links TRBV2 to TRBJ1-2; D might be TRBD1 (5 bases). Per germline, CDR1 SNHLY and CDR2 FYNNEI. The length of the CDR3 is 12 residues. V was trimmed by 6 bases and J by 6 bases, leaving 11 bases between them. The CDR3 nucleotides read TGTGCCAGCAGAGGAGACAGAGATGGCTACACCTTC. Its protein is CASRGDRDGYTF.

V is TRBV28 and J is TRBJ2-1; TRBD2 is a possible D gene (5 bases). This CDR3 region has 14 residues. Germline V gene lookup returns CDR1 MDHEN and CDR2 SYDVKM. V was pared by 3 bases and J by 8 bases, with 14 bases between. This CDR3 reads CASSFEGSWDEQFF. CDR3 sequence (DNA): TGTGCCAGCAGTTTTGAAGGGAGTTGGGATGAGCAGTTCTTC.

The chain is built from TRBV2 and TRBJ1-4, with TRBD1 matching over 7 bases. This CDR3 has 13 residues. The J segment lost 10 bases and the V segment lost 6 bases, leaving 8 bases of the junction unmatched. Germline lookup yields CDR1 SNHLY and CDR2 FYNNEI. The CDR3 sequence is CASRTTGIGKLFF. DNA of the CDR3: TGTGCCAGCAGGACGACAGGGATCGGAAAACTGTTTTTT.

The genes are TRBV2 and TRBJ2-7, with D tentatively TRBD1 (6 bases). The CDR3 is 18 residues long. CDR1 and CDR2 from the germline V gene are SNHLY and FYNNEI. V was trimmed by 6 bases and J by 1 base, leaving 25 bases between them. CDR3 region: CASRKIQGSSEPSYEQYF. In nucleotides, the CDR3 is TGTGCCAGCAGAAAAATACAGGGTTCAAGTGAACCATCCTACGAGCAGTACTTC.

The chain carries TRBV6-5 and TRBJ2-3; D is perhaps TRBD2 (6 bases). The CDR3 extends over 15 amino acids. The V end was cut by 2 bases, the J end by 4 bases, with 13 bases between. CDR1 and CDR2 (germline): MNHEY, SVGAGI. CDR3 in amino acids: CASSYAGTGSDTQYF. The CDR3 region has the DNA TGTGCCAGCAGTTACGCGGGAACGGGTTCAGATACGCAGTATTTT.

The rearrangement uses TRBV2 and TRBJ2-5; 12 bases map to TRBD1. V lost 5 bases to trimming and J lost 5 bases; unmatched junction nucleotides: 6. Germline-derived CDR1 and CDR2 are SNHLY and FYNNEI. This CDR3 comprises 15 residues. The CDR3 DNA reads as TGTGCCAGCAGTTTGGGACAGGGGGCGTGGGAGACCCAGTACTTC. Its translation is CASSLGQGAWETQYF.

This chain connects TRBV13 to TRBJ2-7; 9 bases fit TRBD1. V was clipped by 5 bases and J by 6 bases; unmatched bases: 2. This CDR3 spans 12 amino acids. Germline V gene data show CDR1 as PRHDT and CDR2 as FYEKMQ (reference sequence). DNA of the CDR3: TGTGCCAGCAGCCCGGACAGGGGCGAGCAGTACTTC. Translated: CASSPDRGEQYF.

The CDR3 loop reads CASSQGQGLNTEAFF. CDR3 bases: TGTGCCAGCAGTCAGGGACAGGGGCTGAACACTGAAGCTTTCTTT. The rearrangement uses TRBV27 and TRBJ1-1; 10 nucleotides match TRBD1. Germline V CDR1 and CDR2: MNHEY, SMNVEV (reference sequence). The trim removed 5 bases at V and 0 bases at J, leaving 3 bases unmatched. The CDR3 sequence is 15 residues long.

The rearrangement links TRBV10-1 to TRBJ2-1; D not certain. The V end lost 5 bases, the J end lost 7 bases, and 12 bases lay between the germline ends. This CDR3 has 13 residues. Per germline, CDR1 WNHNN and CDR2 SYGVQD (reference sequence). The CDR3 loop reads CASSNAPQNEQFF. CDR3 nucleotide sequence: TGCGCCAGCAGTAATGCTCCGCAGAATGAGCAGTTCTTC.

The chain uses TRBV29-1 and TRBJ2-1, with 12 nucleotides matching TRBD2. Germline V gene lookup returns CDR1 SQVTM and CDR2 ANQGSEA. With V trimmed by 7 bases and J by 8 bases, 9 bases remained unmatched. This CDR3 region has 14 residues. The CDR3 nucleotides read TGCAGCGCCCGACTAGCGGGAGTGGTCGATGAGCAGTTCTTC. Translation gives CSARLAGVVDEQFF.

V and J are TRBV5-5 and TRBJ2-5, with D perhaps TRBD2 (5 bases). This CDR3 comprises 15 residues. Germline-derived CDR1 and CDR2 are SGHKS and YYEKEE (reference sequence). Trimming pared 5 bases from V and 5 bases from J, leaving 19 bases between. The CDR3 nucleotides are TGTGCCAGCAGTCCCCCGCCGCAAAGGGAGGAGACCCAGTACTTC. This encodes CASSPPPQREETQYF.

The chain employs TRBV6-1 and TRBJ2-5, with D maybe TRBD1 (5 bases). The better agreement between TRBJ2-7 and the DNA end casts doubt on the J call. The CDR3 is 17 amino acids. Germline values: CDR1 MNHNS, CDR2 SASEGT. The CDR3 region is CASSDSSLGRVYYEQYF. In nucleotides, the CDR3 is TGTGCCAGCAGTGATTCTTCTTTGGGCAGGGTTTACTACGAGCAGTACTTC.

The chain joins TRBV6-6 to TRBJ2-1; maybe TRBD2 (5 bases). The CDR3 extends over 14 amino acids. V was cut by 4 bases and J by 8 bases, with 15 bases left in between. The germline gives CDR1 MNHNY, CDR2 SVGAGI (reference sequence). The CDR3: CASSWRAGDDEQFF. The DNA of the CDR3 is TGTGCCAGCAGTTGGCGGGCGGGTGATGATGAGCAGTTCTTC.

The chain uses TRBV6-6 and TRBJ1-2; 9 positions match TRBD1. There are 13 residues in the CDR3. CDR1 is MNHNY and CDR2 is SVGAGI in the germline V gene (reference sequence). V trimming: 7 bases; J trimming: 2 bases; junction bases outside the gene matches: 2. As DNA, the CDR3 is TGTGCCAGCAAGGGACAGGGAAACTATGGCTACACCTTC. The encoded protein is CASKGQGNYGYTF.

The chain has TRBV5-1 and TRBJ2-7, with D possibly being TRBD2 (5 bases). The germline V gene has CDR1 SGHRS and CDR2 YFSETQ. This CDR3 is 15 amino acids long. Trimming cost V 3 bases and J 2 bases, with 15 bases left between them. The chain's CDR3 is CASSWGAVTTYEQYF. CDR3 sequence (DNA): TGCGCCAGCAGCTGGGGAGCGGTGACCACCTACGAGCAGTACTTC.

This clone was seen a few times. The CDR3 nucleotides are TGTGCCACTACCCACCGGGACAGGGGGCAGGATGGCTACACCTTC. Protein product: CATTHRDRGQDGYTF. The J gene is TRBJ1-2, the V gene TRBV13, with 12 bases fitting TRBD1. Trimming cost V 10 bases and J 6 bases; bases outside gene matches: 12. This CDR3 contains 15 residues. Germline CDR1 and CDR2: PRHDT and FYEKMQ (reference sequence).

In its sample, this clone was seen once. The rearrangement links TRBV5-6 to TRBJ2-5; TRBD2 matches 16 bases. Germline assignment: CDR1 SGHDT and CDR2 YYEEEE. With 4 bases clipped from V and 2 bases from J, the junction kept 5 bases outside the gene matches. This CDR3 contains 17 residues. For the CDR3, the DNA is TGTGCCAGCAGCCCTCCGGGACTAGCGGGGGGGCAAGAGACCCAGTACTTC. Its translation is CASSPPGLAGGQETQYF.

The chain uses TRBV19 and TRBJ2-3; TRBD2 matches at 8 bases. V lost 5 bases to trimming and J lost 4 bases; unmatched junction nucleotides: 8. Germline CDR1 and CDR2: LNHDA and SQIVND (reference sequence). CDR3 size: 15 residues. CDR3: CASSLVERESDTQYF. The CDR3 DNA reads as TGTGCCAGTAGTCTTGTGGAGCGGGAGTCAGATACGCAGTATTTT.

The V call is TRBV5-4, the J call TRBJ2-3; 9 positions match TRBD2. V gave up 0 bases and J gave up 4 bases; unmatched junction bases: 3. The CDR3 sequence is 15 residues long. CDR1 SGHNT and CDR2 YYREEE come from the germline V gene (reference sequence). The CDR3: CASSLAGTSPDTQYF. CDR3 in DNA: TGTGCCAGCAGCTTGGCAGGGACTAGCCCAGATACGCAGTATTTT. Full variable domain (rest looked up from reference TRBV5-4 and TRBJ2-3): ETGVTQSPTHLIKTRGQQVTLRCSSQSGHNTVSWYQQALGQGPQFIFQYYREEENGRGNFPPRFSGLQFPNYSSELNVNALELDDSALYLCASSLAGTSPDTQYFGPGTRLTVL.

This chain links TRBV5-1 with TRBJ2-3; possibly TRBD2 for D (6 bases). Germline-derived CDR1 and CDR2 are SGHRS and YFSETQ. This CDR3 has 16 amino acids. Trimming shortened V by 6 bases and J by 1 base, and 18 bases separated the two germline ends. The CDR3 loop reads CASTPGGELGTDTQYF. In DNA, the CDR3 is TGCGCCAGCACCCCTGGCGGGGAGTTGGGCACAGATACGCAGTATTTT. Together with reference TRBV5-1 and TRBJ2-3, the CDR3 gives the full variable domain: KAGVTQTPRYLIKTRGQQVTLSCSPISGHRSVSWYQQTPGQGLQFLFEYFSETQRNKGNFPGRFSGRQFSNSRSEMNVSTLELGDSALYLCASTPGGELGTDTQYFGPGTRLTVL.

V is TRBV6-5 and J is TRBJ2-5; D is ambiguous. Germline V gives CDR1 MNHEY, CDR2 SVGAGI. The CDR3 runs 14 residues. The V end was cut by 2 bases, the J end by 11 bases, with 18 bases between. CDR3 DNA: TGTGCCAGCAGTTACGGGTACGGAGACCTAGAGCAGTACTTC. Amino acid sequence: CASSYGYGDLEQYF.

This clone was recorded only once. CDR3 region: CASSYSIQRAVNEQYF. The CDR3 DNA reads as TGTGCCAGCAGTTACTCTATCCAGCGGGCAGTCAACGAGCAGTACTTC. The chain couples TRBV6-5 to TRBJ2-7, with D possibly matching TRBD2 (6 bases). The length of the CDR3 is 16 residues. Germline CDR1 is MNHEY and CDR2 is SVGAGI. V lost 0 bases and J 5 bases, leaving 17 bases between the germline ends.

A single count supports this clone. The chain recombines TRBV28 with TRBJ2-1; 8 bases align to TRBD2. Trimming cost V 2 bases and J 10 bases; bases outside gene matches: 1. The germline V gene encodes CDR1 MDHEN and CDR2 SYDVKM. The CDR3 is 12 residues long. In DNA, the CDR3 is TGTGCCAGCAGTTTAGTAGCGGGAGAGCAGTTCTTC. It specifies CASSLVAGEQFF.

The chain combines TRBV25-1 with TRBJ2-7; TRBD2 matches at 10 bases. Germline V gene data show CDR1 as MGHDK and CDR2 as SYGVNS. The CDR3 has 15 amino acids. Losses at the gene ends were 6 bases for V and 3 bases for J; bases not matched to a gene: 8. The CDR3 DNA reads TGTGCCAGCAGCCAAGCGGGGGGGACTAACTACGAGCAGTACTTC. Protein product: CASSQAGGTNYEQYF.

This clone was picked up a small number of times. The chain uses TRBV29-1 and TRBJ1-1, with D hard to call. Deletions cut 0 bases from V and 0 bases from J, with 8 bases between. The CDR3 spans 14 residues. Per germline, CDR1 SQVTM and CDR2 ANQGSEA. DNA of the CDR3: TGCAGCGTTGAAGAGGGCCTTCTGAACACTGAAGCTTTCTTT. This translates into CSVEEGLLNTEAFF.

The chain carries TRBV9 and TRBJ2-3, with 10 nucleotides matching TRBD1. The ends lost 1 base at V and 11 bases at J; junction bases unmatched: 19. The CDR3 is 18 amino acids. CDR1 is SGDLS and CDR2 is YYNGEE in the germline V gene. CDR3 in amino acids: CASSVRDRGLIPKREQYF. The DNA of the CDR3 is TGTGCCAGCAGCGTACGCGACAGGGGGCTTATTCCCAAGAGGGAGCAGTATTTT.

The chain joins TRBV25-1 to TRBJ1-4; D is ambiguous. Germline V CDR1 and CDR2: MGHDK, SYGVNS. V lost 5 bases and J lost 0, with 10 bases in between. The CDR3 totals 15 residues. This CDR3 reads CASSRLDSTNEKLFF. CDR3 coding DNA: TGTGCCAGCAGTAGACTTGACTCAACTAATGAAAAACTGTTTTTT.

CDR3 coding DNA: TGTGCCAGCAGTGAAGGGACAACTGGGGCCAACGTCCTGACTTTC. Translated: CASSEGTTGANVLTF. The V gene is TRBV6-1, the J gene TRBJ2-6; TRBD1 is a possible D gene (5 bases). CDR3 length: 15 amino acids. From germline, CDR1 is MNHNS and CDR2 SASEGT. The V gene lost 1 base and the J gene lost 2 bases, with 6 bases spanning the gap.